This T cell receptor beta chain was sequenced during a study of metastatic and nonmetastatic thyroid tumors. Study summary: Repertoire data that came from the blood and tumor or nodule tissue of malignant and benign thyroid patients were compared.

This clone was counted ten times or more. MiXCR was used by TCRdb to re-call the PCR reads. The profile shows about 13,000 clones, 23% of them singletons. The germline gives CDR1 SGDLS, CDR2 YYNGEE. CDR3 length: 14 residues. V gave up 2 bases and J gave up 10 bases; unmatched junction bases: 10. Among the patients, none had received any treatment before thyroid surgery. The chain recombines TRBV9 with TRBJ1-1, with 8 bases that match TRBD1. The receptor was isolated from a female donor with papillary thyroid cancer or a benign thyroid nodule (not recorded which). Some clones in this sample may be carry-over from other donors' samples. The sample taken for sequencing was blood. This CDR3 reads CASSVSNRGEVAFF. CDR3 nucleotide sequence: TGTGCCAGCAGCGTTAGCAACAGGGGGGAGGTAGCTTTCTTT. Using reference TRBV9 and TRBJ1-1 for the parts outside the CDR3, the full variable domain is DSGVTQTPKHLITATGQRVTLRCSPRSGDLSVYWYQQSLDQGLQFLIQYYNGEERAKGNILERFSAQQFPDLHSELNLSSLELGDSALYFCASSVSNRGEVAFFGQGTRLTVV.